This is a list of T cell receptor beta chains from one sample in a study of PD-L1 blockade in urothelial cancer. Sequencing used immunoSEQ multiplex PCR; TCRdb keeps in-frame clones, though not all of them. Altogether approximately 79,000 clones are present, 75% to 95% being singletons, with the ten largest covering around 0.9%. Source: PBMCs, taken around atezolizumab (anti-PD-L1) treatment. These TCRs come from a woman of 80 years or more with urothelial cancer. CDR3s include the opening cysteine and the closing phenylalanine or tryptophan. A D gene is named only where the DNA matches it firmly. Clone size is stated in some rows and not others, as once, few, many or a class when expanded.

>TRBD2|TRBV7-2|TRBJ2-3|.
TGTGCCAGCAGCTTAGGAGGACTAGGCACAGATACGCAGTATTTT
CASSLGGLGTDTQYF
>.|TRBV19|TRBJ1-5|.
TGTGCCAGTAGTACACAGAATCAGCCCCAGCATTTT
CASSTQNQPQHF
>TRBD1|TRBV6-6|TRBJ1-2|.
TGTGCCAGCAGCGACGCCGGGACAGGCTTCTATGGCTACACCTTC
CASSDAGTGFYGYTF
>.|TRBV15|TRBJ2-7|.
TGTGCCACCAGCAGAGACCCCAACTACGAGCAGTACTTC
CATSRDPNYEQYF
>TRBD1|TRBV5-1|TRBJ1-2|once
TGCGCCAGCAGCGTTCAAAATCAGGGGGCGCATGGCTACACCTTC
CASSVQNQGAHGYTF
>TRBD1|TRBV30|TRBJ2-1|.
TGTGCCTGGAGGGTGACAGGGACGAATGAGCAGTTCTTC
CAWRVTGTNEQFF
>TRBD1|TRBV12-5|TRBJ1-1|few
TGTGCTAGTGGAGACAGGGGGGAAGTTGAAGCTTTCTTT
CASGDRGEVEAFF
>.|TRBV11-2|TRBJ1-1|.
TGTGCCAGCAGCTCCAGCAGGGGTTGGACTGAAGCTTTCTTT
CASSSSRGWTEAFF
>.|TRBV27|TRBJ1-5|.
TGTGCCAGCAGTCCGCAGGGGCAGCCCCAGCATTTT
CASSPQGQPQHF
>.|TRBV10-1|TRBJ1-1|.
TGCGCCAGCAGTGATAACCCCGGGAACACTGAAGCTTTCTTT
CASSDNPGNTEAFF
>.|TRBV29-1|TRBJ1-1|.
TGCAGCGTTGGGGCAGGGCTGAACATTGAAGCTTTCTTT
CSVGAGLNIEAFF
>TRBD2|TRBV27|TRBJ2-1|.
TGTGCCAGCATTAGACTAGCGGGAGGGCGGGTAGGGGAGCAGTTCTTC
CASIRLAGGRVGEQFF
>TRBD2|TRBV5-1|TRBJ2-1|.
TGCGCCAGCAGCTTGATGGGCCCTAGCGGGATTATGAGCTCCTACAATGAGCAGTTCTTC
CASSLMGPSGIMSSYNEQFF
>TRBD1|TRBV2|TRBJ2-1|.
TGTGCCTGCCGGGACAGGGGTTACAATGAGCAGTTCTTC
CACRDRGYNEQFF
>.|TRBV4-2|TRBJ2-2|once
TGTGCCAGCAGCCAAGACTCTCGTTCCACCGGGGAGCTGTTTTTT
CASSQDSRSTGELFF
>.|TRBV27|TRBJ2-7|.
TGTGCCAGCAGTCCCCCCCTAGCTCCCTACGAGCAGTACTTC
CASSPPLAPYEQYF
>TRBD2|TRBV7-7|TRBJ2-5|.
TGTGCCAGCAGACACTCCGGGACTAGCGGACAAGAGACCCAGTACTTC
CASRHSGTSGQETQYF
>TRBD1|TRBV5-1|TRBJ1-2|.
TGCGCCAGCAGCTTGGGGGGGACAGGGGGCCGGAGCCTGGGTGGCTACACCTTC
CASSLGGTGGRSLGGYTF
>TRBD2|TRBV5-1|TRBJ2-1|.
TGCGCCAGCAGCTTAAGCGGGGGGACATCTCTCAATGAGCAGTTCTTC
CASSLSGGTSLNEQFF
>.|TRBV5-1|TRBJ2-6|.
TGCGCCAGCTCGAGGAGGGTTGTTCCTACTGGGGCCAACGTCCTGACTTTC
CASSRRVVPTGANVLTF
>.|TRBV6-1|TRBJ1-2|.
TGTGCCAGCAGTAAAAGTAAGGGGCAGAATGGCTACACCTTC
CASSKSKGQNGYTF
>.|TRBV6-1|TRBJ1-4|.
TGTGCCAGCAGTCCCCCGGGTCGTGAAAAACTGTTTTTT
CASSPPGREKLFF
>.|TRBV28|TRBJ1-2|.
TGTGCCAGCTCGCTACCTTTCAACTATGGCTACACCTTC
CASSLPFNYGYTF
>.|TRBV28|TRBJ1-5|.
TGTGCCAGCAGAACAGGAGATAGCAATCAGCCCCAGCATTTT
CASRTGDSNQPQHF
>.|TRBV5-1|TRBJ1-4|.
TGCGCCAGCAGCCCGTATACCGGGAGCATTAATGAAAAACTGTTTTTT
CASSPYTGSINEKLFF
>TRBD1|TRBV5-6|TRBJ1-1|.
TGTGCCAGCAGCTCAGGGACAGGTGAAGCTTTCTTT
CASSSGTGEAFF
>TRBD2|TRBV6-4|TRBJ2-2|.
TGTGCCAGCACCCAGACTAGCGGGAGGGTGAACACCGGGGAGCTGTTTTTT
CASTQTSGRVNTGELFF